Listed below are T cell receptor beta chains from one sample, sequenced in a study of PD-L1 blockade in urothelial cancer. Generated by immunoSEQ multiplex PCR, the TCRdb table keeps only in-frame clones and is missing some. Of more than 55,000 clones in the sample, 80% to 90% are singletons; the top ten hold around 1.6%. The source material was PBMCs, sampled around atezolizumab (anti-PD-L1) treatment. The receptor source for this set is a man in his 70s with urothelial cancer. Both conserved end residues are part of each CDR3. D genes are given only for firm matches. Expanded clones are given a class, and other clones once, few, many or no size at all.

V,D,J,size,DNA,CDR3
TRBV5-1,NA,TRBJ1-2,few,TGCGCCAGCAGCTTTGCTGAGGATAGCTATGGCTACACCTTC,CASSFAEDSYGYTF
TRBV7-6,TRBD1,TRBJ1-2,NA,TGTGCCAGCAGCCTCGACGGGACAGGAACCCCAAACGGCTACACCTTC,CASSLDGTGTPNGYTF
TRBV29-1,TRBD2,TRBJ2-1,NA,TGCAGCGTTGAACAACCCCTAGCGGGAGGGCACCTCGTGTACGGTGAGCAGTTCTTC,CSVEQPLAGGHLVYGEQFF
TRBV6-1,NA,TRBJ2-1,NA,TGTGCCAGCATGGTTGGCGGGGTACTCAATGAGCAGTTCTTC,CASMVGGVLNEQFF
TRBV10-3,TRBD1,TRBJ2-7,NA,TGTGCCATCAGTGGCACAGGGGCCTACGAGCAGTACTTC,CAISGTGAYEQYF
TRBV9,NA,TRBJ2-1,NA,TGTGCCAGCAGCGAGCAACAGGCCAATACCTACAATGAGCAGTTCTTC,CASSEQQANTYNEQFF
TRBV11-2,NA,TRBJ2-1,NA,TGTGCCAGCAGCTCCTCAGGGTACAATGAGCAGTTCTTC,CASSSSGYNEQFF
TRBV9,TRBD2,TRBJ2-7,once,TGTGCCAGCAGCGTAGCCAGCGGGAGGGCTTACGAGCAGTACTTC,CASSVASGRAYEQYF
TRBV19,TRBD1,TRBJ2-2,NA,TGTGCCACCCGAAACAGGGGATCGAACACCGGGGAGCTGTTTTTT,CATRNRGSNTGELFF
TRBV28,NA,TRBJ2-7,medium-sized,TGTGCCAGCGGGGCCGCGGACGTCTCCTACGAGCAGTACTTC,CASGAADVSYEQYF
TRBV15,NA,TRBJ2-5,NA,TGTGCCACCAGCAGAGCTAGCGGAGGGGGGTCAGAGACCCAGTACTTC,CATSRASGGGSETQYF
TRBV11-2,TRBD1,TRBJ2-7,NA,TGTGCCAGCAGCTACCCCGCCCGGGACAGGGTAATCGAGCAGTACTTC,CASSYPARDRVIEQYF
TRBV28,NA,TRBJ1-5,NA,TGTGCCAGCAGTTTACCGGGTCCAGGGAGCAATCAGCCCCAGCATTTT,CASSLPGPGSNQPQHF
TRBV28,NA,TRBJ1-2,NA,TGTGCCAGCAGTTCCCCAGGTCCGCGAAGTAACTATGGCTACACCTTC,CASSSPGPRSNYGYTF
TRBV28,NA,TRBJ1-2,NA,TGTGCCAGCAGACCTTCACGGGGAAACTATGGCTACACCTTC,CASRPSRGNYGYTF
TRBV5-1,TRBD1,TRBJ2-2,NA,TGCGCCAGCAGCCCCGGGACAGGGGTTTATAGCGGGGAGCTGTTTTTT,CASSPGTGVYSGELFF
TRBV4-1,NA,TRBJ1-1,NA,TGCGCCAGCAGCCAAGAAGGAGGGGGGGCTGAAGCTTTCTTT,CASSQEGGGAEAFF
TRBV5-1,NA,TRBJ1-1,NA,TGCGCCAGCAGCTCAGGGAACACTGAAGCTTTCTTT,CASSSGNTEAFF
TRBV10-3,TRBD1,TRBJ2-3,NA,TGTGCCACCGGATGGACAGGGCAGAGCACAGATACGCAGTATTTT,CATGWTGQSTDTQYF
TRBV2,TRBD2,TRBJ2-7,NA,TGTGCCAGCAGACCTAGCGGGAGATACGAGCAGTACTTC,CASRPSGRYEQYF
TRBV9,TRBD1,TRBJ1-1,NA,TGTGCCAGCAGCGTCGAGCCATCGACAGGGCTGAACACTGAAGCTTTCTTT,CASSVEPSTGLNTEAFF
TRBV5-4,TRBD2,TRBJ2-3,NA,TGTGCCAGCAGCCCCGGGACTAGCGCAAGCACAGATACGCAGTATTTT,CASSPGTSASTDTQYF
TRBV4-2,TRBD2,TRBJ2-1,NA,TGTGCCAGCAGCCCTAGCGGGGGGAACAATGAGCAGTTCTTC,CASSPSGGNNEQFF
TRBV10-3,TRBD2,TRBJ2-7,NA,TGTGCCATCTCTAGCGGGAGCTACGAGCAGTACTTC,CAISSGSYEQYF
TRBV7-9,NA,TRBJ2-1,NA,TGTGCCAGCAGCACACGTGGGGGAGCGGGCCCTTCCTACAATGAGCAGTTCTTC,CASSTRGGAGPSYNEQFF
TRBV5-8,TRBD2,TRBJ2-1,NA,TGTGCCAGCAGCTTGGGACTAGCGGAGGGGAATGAGCAGTTCTTC,CASSLGLAEGNEQFF
TRBV7-9,NA,TRBJ1-1,NA,TGTGCCAGCAGCCCCGGACAACCGGGGGACACTGAAGCTTTCTTT,CASSPGQPGDTEAFF
TRBV5-6,NA,TRBJ2-3,once,TGTGCCAGCAGTGGGGGGGATACGCAGTATTTT,CASSGGDTQYF
TRBV10-1,NA,TRBJ1-4,NA,TGCGCCAGCAGTCCCCACGACTCCGGGAGTTATGAAAAACTGTTTTTT,CASSPHDSGSYEKLFF
TRBV7-6,TRBD2,TRBJ2-5,NA,TGTGCCAGCAGCTTAGCATCAGATAGCGGGAATCCAGAGACCCAGTACTTC,CASSLASDSGNPETQYF
TRBV6-5,NA,TRBJ2-1,NA,TGTGCCAGCAGTTACTCGATTTCCGGGAGTGGCAATGAGCAGTTCTTC,CASSYSISGSGNEQFF
TRBV28,NA,TRBJ2-2,NA,TGTGCCAGCAGTTTCAAGAACACCGGGGAGCTGTTTTTT,CASSFKNTGELFF
TRBV19,TRBD2,TRBJ2-3,NA,TGTGCCAGTAGTATAGTAGGCGGGAGTGCAGATACGCAGTATTTT,CASSIVGGSADTQYF
TRBV19,TRBD1,TRBJ2-3,NA,TGTGCCAGTAGTATGAGGGACAGGGGGATCTCAGAAGATACGCAGTATTTT,CASSMRDRGISEDTQYF
TRBV11-3,NA,TRBJ2-1,once,TGTGCCAGCAGCTTAGGTCTTAGCTACAATGAGCAGTTCTTC,CASSLGLSYNEQFF
TRBV29-1,NA,TRBJ2-5,NA,TGCAGCGTTGAAAGGGGGTCAGAGACCCAGTACTTC,CSVERGSETQYF
TRBV5-5,TRBD2,TRBJ2-5,few,TGTGCCAGCAGCCAGGGACTAGCAGGAGAGACCCAGTACTTC,CASSQGLAGETQYF
TRBV5-8,TRBD2,TRBJ2-5,NA,TGTGCCAGCAGCCGACGGGGAGGGTCGTACCAAGAGACCCAGTACTTC,CASSRRGGSYQETQYF
TRBV30,TRBD2,TRBJ2-1,NA,TGTGCCTGGAGTGCCTCGGGGGGTGAGCAGTTCTTC,CAWSASGGEQFF
TRBV28,TRBD1,TRBJ2-4,few,TGTGCCAGCAGGCAGGGACAGGGAAACATTCAGTACTTC,CASRQGQGNIQYF
TRBV7-2,NA,TRBJ1-2,NA,TGTGCCAGCAGCTTAGACAGGGATGATGGCTACACCTTC,CASSLDRDDGYTF
TRBV7-2,NA,TRBJ1-5,NA,TGTGCCAGCAGCTTATACAATCAGCCCCAGCATTTT,CASSLYNQPQHF
TRBV5-6,TRBD1,TRBJ1-2,NA,TGTGCCAGCAGCTCAGATCAGGGGGCTATTAACTATGGCTACACCTTC,CASSSDQGAINYGYTF
TRBV28,NA,TRBJ1-2,NA,TGTGCCAGCACCAACCTCGGGGGGGACTATGGCTACACCTTC,CASTNLGGDYGYTF
TRBV13,TRBD1,TRBJ1-2,NA,TGTGCCAGCAGCCCACAAACTGAGACAGGGTCAAGTGGCTACACCTTC,CASSPQTETGSSGYTF